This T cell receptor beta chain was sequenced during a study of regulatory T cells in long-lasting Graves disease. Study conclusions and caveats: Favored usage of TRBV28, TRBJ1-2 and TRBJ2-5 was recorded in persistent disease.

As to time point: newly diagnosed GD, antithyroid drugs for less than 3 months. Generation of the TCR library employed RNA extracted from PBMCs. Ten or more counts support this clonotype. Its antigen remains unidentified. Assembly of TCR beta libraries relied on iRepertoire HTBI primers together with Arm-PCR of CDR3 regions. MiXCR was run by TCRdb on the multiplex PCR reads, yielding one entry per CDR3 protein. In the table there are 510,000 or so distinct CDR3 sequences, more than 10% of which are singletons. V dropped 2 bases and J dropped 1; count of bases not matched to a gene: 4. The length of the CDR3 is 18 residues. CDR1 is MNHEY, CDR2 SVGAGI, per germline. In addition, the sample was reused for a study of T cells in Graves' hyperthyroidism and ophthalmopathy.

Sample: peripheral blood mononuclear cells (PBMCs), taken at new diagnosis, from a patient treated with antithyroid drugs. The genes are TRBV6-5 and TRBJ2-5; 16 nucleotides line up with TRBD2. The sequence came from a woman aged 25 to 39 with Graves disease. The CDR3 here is CASSYAGLAGGLQETQYF. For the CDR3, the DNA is TGTGCCAGCAGTTACGCGGGACTAGCGGGAGGGCTCCAAGAGACCCAGTACTTC.